This TCR beta chain was profiled in a study of blood T cell repertoires in COVID-19. Overall study: Researchers got acute and convalescent COVID-19 samples from the United States, Italy and Spain.

This clone was seen only a few times. In the original processing: Amplified reference gene primers provided the basis for estimating nucleated cell counts. TCRdb's copy holds only in-frame clones and misses some; the assay was immunoSEQ multiplex PCR. The DNA gave D and trimming, while V, J and clone size come from that table. The top ten hold approximately 7.2% of the sample, which has 200,000 to 300,000 clones, 81% seen once. The specimen was peripheral blood. The TCR sequence derives from a woman aged 80 or over with acute or convalescent COVID-19.

Here the CDR3 DNA reads TGTGCCAGCAGTTTGTCCGGGACACGCCCTTACAATGAGCAGTTCTTC. Its protein is CASSLSGTRPYNEQFF. V gene TRBV28 combines with J gene TRBJ2-1; the D gene is possibly TRBD1 (6 bases). The germline V and J ends were trimmed by 3 bases and 4 bases, with 16 bases remaining between them. CDR3 length equals 16 residues. The germline gives CDR1 MDHEN, CDR2 SYDVKM.